This entry is about one T cell receptor (beta chain). Sequenced by immunoSEQ multiplex PCR; TCRdb stores in-frame clones only, minus some. The data hold about 660,000 clones, with around 87% observed a single time. This specimen comes from a study of shared T cell receptors in the human thymus. Per the germline V gene, CDR1 is GTSNPN and CDR2 is SVGIG (reference sequence). The CDR3 consists of 17 residues. V shed 0 bases and J shed 8 bases, with 25 bases lying between them. The same sample was also studied in work on human thymus T cells. That study adds: Resections from corrective heart surgery supplied the thymus tissue.

Sequenced sample: thymocytes. The V gene is TRBV30, the J gene TRBJ1-2; a weak D match, TRBD1 (6 bases). This sequence was found in a boy in the first two years of life with a congenital heart defect. The CDR3 loop is CAWSVLMCLTGMQGYTF. Here the CDR3 DNA reads TGTGCCTGGAGTGTATTAATGTGTTTGACAGGAATGCAGGGCTACACCTTC.